This record covers a single T cell receptor (beta chain). The data were obtained in a study of CD8 T cells in Susac syndrome. Trimming removed 2 bases from V and 4 bases from J; junction bases left unmatched: 11. CDR3 length: 17 amino acids. A quantity of about 0.5 to 1 ug RNA underwent reverse transcription using random hexamers. Multiplex PCR with immunoSEQ amplified the TCR beta CDR3 across 54 Vbeta and 13 Jbeta. MiXCR, applied by TCRdb to the immunoSEQ multiplex PCR reads, yields one record per CDR3 protein. This sample has 180,000 or so distinct CDR3 sequences, with around 94% found just once. TCR beta sequences were obtained from blood CD8+ and CD4+ T cells.

The sequenced sample consisted of CD4+ T cells from PBMCs. The V gene is TRBV12-3 or TRBV12-4, the J gene TRBJ1-5, with TRBD1 matching 7 bases. The origin of this receptor is a human donor in good health. The CDR3 region is CASSLRGGGGANQPQHF. The CDR3 bases are TGTGCCAGCAGTTTACGAGGTGGAGGGGGCGCAAATCAGCCCCAGCATTTT.